This T cell receptor beta chain was recovered during a study of blood T cell repertoires in COVID-19. Looking at the study overall: Nucleic acid was either cDNA or gDNA, and it came from T cells, B-cell-depleted T cells, or PBMCs.

This CDR3 has 15 residues. Germline lookup yields CDR1 MNHEY and CDR2 SMNVEV (reference sequence). The V segment lost 5 bases and the J segment 2 bases; nucleotides outside the gene matches: 8. Clinical history reported by participants formed the basis on which cohorts were assigned. Clones were sequenced by immunoSEQ multiplex PCR, and TCRdb holds only the in-frame ones, with some missing. The data contain under 200,000 clones, approximately 86% of them singletons. The chain carries TRBV27 and TRBJ2-7; 8 nucleotides align to TRBD2. This sequence originates from a woman between 55 and 75 years old with acute COVID-19. The sample consisted of PBMCs or T cells enriched from blood (not recorded which). In nucleotides, the CDR3 is TGTGCCAGCAGTCTCCAAGCGGGAGCGGCCTACGAGCAGTACTTC. This encodes CASSLQAGAAYEQYF.